These 17 T cell receptor beta chains came from one sample sequenced in a study of shared clonotypes between healthy human individuals. TCRdb keeps only in-frame clones here, not all; method: immunoSEQ multiplex PCR. The sample shows over a million clones, 96% of them seen only once. Sequencing was carried out using naive CD4+ T cells sorted from blood. Subset noted: CD45RA+ positively selected. The receptors stem from a man aged 25-45 years in good health.

The chain combines TRBV4-2 with TRBJ2-3; no definite D call. With 5 bases removed from V and 0 bases from J, the gap between germline ends came to 9 bases. CDR1 and CDR2 (germline): LGHNA, YNFKEQ. The CDR3 contains 14 residues. In nucleotides, the CDR3 is TGTGCCAGCAGCAAGACGGATAGCACAGATACGCAGTATTTT. Residues: CASSKTDSTDTQYF.

The V call is TRBV29-1, the J call TRBJ2-5; perhaps TRBD2 as D (6 bases). Germline V CDR1 and CDR2: SQVTM, ANQGSEA. V gave up 3 bases and J gave up 6 bases, with 14 bases separating them. This CDR3 is 13 amino acids long. CDR3 sequence reads: CSVDGAGWKTQYF. The CDR3 DNA follows: TGCAGCGTTGATGGCGCGGGATGGAAGACCCAGTACTTC.

This chain links TRBV5-6 with TRBJ2-1, with 8 bases fitting TRBD2. Looked up from germline, CDR1 is SGHDT and CDR2 is YYEEEE. The CDR3 runs 16 residues. V was pared by 4 bases and J by 8 bases, with 14 bases of the junction left unmatched. The CDR3 DNA follows: TGTGCCAGCAGCCCCTTGTGGAGCGGGAGAGGTGATGAGCAGTTCTTC. Protein: CASSPLWSGRGDEQFF.

In the case of this clone: At the DNA level, this CDR3 is encoded by other sequences in the same sample as well. The V gene is TRBV18, the J gene TRBJ2-3; weak D call: TRBD2 (5 bases). The V and J ends lost 1 base and 0 bases respectively, with 8 bases between them. The CDR3 has 15 amino acids. The germline CDR1 and CDR2 sequences are KGHSH and LQKENI. The CDR3 reads CASSPLPGSTDTQYF. DNA of the CDR3: TGTGCCAGCTCACCACTCCCGGGGAGCACAGATACGCAGTATTTT.

The rearrangement uses TRBV7-6 and TRBJ2-1; D is uncertain. CDR3 length: 13 amino acids. The V end was cut by 1 base, the J end by 5 bases, with 6 bases between. Germline CDR1 is SGHVS and CDR2 is FNYEAQ. The CDR3 reads CASSLGRNNEQFF. In DNA form, the CDR3 reads TGTGCCAGCAGCTTAGGGCGGAACAATGAGCAGTTCTTC.

This rearrangement joins TRBV29-1 to TRBJ2-2; possibly TRBD1 for D (5 bases). CDR1 and CDR2 from the germline V gene are SQVTM and ANQGSEA. With 4 bases removed from V and 5 bases from J, the gap between germline ends came to 14 bases. The CDR3 is made up of 14 amino acids. The CDR3 protein is CSVVLQGRTGELFF. The CDR3 coding sequence is TGCAGCGTTGTCTTGCAGGGTCGGACCGGGGAGCTGTTTTTT.

This clone showed up just once. The genes are TRBV27 and TRBJ2-7; 10 bases fit TRBD2. This CDR3 has 14 amino acids. CDR1 is MNHEY and CDR2 is SMNVEV in the germline V gene (reference sequence). The junction had 3 bases not matched to a gene; V was cut back by 2 bases and J by 5 bases. The CDR3 sequence: CASSLIAGGDEQYF. CDR3 DNA sequence: TGTGCCAGCAGTTTAATAGCGGGAGGCGACGAGCAGTACTTC.

The rearrangement joins TRBV5-1 to TRBJ1-1; possibly TRBD1 for D (6 bases). The CDR3 runs 15 residues. CDR1 and CDR2 (germline): SGHRS, YFSETQ. Deletions cut 6 bases from V and 1 base from J, with 16 bases between. CDR3: CASTRGTGRNTEAFF. Written as DNA, the CDR3 is TGCGCCAGCACCCGGGGAACAGGGAGGAACACTGAAGCTTTCTTT. The full variable domain, in which reference TRBV5-1 and TRBJ1-1 provide the parts outside the CDR3, is KAGVTQTPRYLIKTRGQQVTLSCSPISGHRSVSWYQQTPGQGLQFLFEYFSETQRNKGNFPGRFSGRQFSNSRSEMNVSTLELGDSALYLCASTRGTGRNTEAFFGQGTRLTVV.

J is TRBJ2-2 and V is TRBV11-3, with D uncertain. This CDR3 contains 14 residues. V was shortened by 1 base and J by 2 bases, with 5 bases between the two germline ends. Germline assignment: CDR1 SGHNT and CDR2 YENEEA. The CDR3 DNA sequence: TGTGCCAGCAGCTTAGGGCCCAACACCGGGGAGCTGTTTTTT. This gives the protein CASSLGPNTGELFF.

With regard to this clone: The same CDR3 can be traced to other DNA sequences in this sample. The V and J genes are TRBV5-1 and TRBJ2-3, with 11 bases matching TRBD2. Germline trimming cut 4 bases from V and 3 bases from J; bases unmatched to any gene: 7. Germline assignment: CDR1 SGHRS and CDR2 YFSETQ. The CDR3 loop spans 16 amino acids. The CDR3 nucleotides read TGCGCCAGCAGCCTGGGAGGGACTAGCGGTACAGATACGCAGTATTTT. Its protein product is CASSLGGTSGTDTQYF.

This chain connects TRBV5-1 to TRBJ2-6; D uncertain. CDR1 is SGHRS, CDR2 YFSETQ, per germline. Deletions cut 4 bases from V and 0 bases from J, with 11 bases between. CDR3 length equals 16 residues. The CDR3 region has the DNA TGCGCCAGCAGCCCCGATAACGGCTCTGGGGCCAACGTCCTGACTTTC. The encoded protein is CASSPDNGSGANVLTF. The full variable domain, completed using reference TRBV5-1 and TRBJ2-6, is KAGVTQTPRYLIKTRGQQVTLSCSPISGHRSVSWYQQTPGQGLQFLFEYFSETQRNKGNFPGRFSGRQFSNSRSEMNVSTLELGDSALYLCASSPDNGSGANVLTFGAGSRLTVL.

This clone was observed once. V and J are TRBV28 and TRBJ1-3, with TRBD1 as a possible D gene (5 bases). Germline V gene sequence: CDR1 MDHEN, CDR2 SYDVKM. The CDR3 has 16 residues. Trimming removed 3 bases from V and 0 bases from J, with 12 bases in between. This CDR3 is CASSFMGPISGNTIYF. CDR3 coding DNA: TGTGCCAGCAGTTTTATGGGACCGATCTCTGGAAACACCATATATTTT.

The chain employs TRBV19 and TRBJ2-5; D tentatively reads TRBD1 or TRBD2 (5 bases each). CDR3 size: 14 residues. The germline V gene encodes CDR1 LNHDA and CDR2 SQIVND (reference sequence). The germline V and J ends were trimmed by 3 bases and 1 base, with 9 bases remaining between them. Written as DNA, the CDR3 is TGTGCCAGTAGTATGGGACGGCGCCAAGAGACCCAGTACTTC. Protein product: CASSMGRRQETQYF.

The genes are TRBV7-2 and TRBJ1-1; D is ambiguous. Trimming cost V 2 bases and J 0 bases, with 10 bases left between them. CDR3 size: 15 residues. In germline, CDR1 is SGHTA, CDR2 FQGNSA. CDR3 nucleotides: TGTGCCAGCAGCTTAACCCCCTGGATGAACACTGAAGCTTTCTTT. Translating gives CASSLTPWMNTEAFF.

The rearrangement uses TRBV7-9 and TRBJ2-1; D perhaps matches TRBD1 (5 bases). The ends were cut back, 3 bases at V and 3 bases at J, with 9 bases in the middle. The CDR3 is made up of 14 amino acids. Per germline, CDR1 SEHNR and CDR2 FQNEAQ (reference sequence). In nucleotides, the CDR3 is TGTGCCAGCAGCTTTAAGGGGTACTACAATGAGCAGTTCTTC. It is translated as CASSFKGYYNEQFF.

The chain has TRBV19 and TRBJ1-5; the match to TRBD1 covers 7 bases. V gave up 6 bases and J gave up 2 bases; unmatched junction bases: 7. The CDR3 extends over 15 amino acids. Germline V CDR1 and CDR2: LNHDA, SQIVND (reference sequence). CDR3 loop: CASRNQGEGNQPQHF. CDR3 nucleotides: TGTGCCAGTAGAAATCAGGGGGAAGGCAATCAGCCCCAGCATTTT.

The rearrangement links TRBV5-5 to TRBJ2-5, with 9 bases aligning to TRBD1. Germline V lookup: CDR1 SGHKS, CDR2 YYEKEE (reference sequence). This CDR3 spans 14 amino acids. The trim removed 5 bases at V and 2 bases at J, leaving 4 bases unmatched. CDR3 nucleotides: TGTGCCAGCAGGGGGACAGGGCAGCAAGAGACCCAGTACTTC. Protein product: CASRGTGQQETQYF.